This TCR beta chain was identified during a study of T cells after yellow fever vaccination. At the level of the study: Libraries from low-cell-number fractions were prepared with the SMART-Seq v4 Ultra Low Input RNA kit.

Germline assignment: CDR1 MNHNY and CDR2 SVGAGI (reference sequence). V shed 6 bases and J shed 3 bases, with 17 bases lying between them. The CDR3 is made up of 15 amino acids. Synthesis of TCR cDNA relied on 5'RACE template switching, which attached a universal primer site and UMIs. TCRdb itself ran the 5' RACE reads through MiXCR, one entry per CDR3 protein. There are about 220,000 distinct CDR3 sequences in the sample; around 3.1% occur only once, and approximately 3% lies in the top ten. This clonotype was recorded at least ten times. The material was CD4+ T cells sorted from PBMCs, obtained 10 days after the yellow fever booster vaccination. The source of this sequence is a man aged 18 to 29 who received the YFV17D yellow fever vaccine. The gene calls are TRBV6-6 and TRBJ1-1; D gene ambiguous. CDR3 nucleotides: TGTGCCAGCAGGAACCAAAGGGTTGGGGACACTGAAGCTTTCTTT. Its translation: CASRNQRVGDTEAFF.